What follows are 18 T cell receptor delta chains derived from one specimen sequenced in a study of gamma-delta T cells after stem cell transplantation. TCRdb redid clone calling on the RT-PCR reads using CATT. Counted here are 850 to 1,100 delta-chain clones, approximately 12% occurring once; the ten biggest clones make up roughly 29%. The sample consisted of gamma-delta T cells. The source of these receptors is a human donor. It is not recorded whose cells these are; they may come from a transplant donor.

CDR3 DNA: TGTGCTCTTGGGGCTGGCCTTCCTTCGTCTCGACTGGGGGATACGCTGGGGACCGATAAACTCATCTTT. Translating gives CALGAGLPSSRLGDTLGTDKLIF. The V gene is TRDV1, the J gene TRDJ1; 13 bases are a match to TRDD3. The CDR3 totals 23 residues. Germline V CDR1 and CDR2: TSWWSYY, QGS. J gave up 2 bases and V 4 bases, and 25 bases lay outside the gene matches.

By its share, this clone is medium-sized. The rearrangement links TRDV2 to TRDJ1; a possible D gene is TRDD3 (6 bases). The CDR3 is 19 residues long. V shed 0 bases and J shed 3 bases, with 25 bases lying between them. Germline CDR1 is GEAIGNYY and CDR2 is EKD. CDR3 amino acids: CACDTVGSSGIWEADKLIF. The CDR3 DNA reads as TGTGCCTGTGACACCGTAGGGAGCTCGGGGATTTGGGAAGCCGATAAACTCATCTTT.

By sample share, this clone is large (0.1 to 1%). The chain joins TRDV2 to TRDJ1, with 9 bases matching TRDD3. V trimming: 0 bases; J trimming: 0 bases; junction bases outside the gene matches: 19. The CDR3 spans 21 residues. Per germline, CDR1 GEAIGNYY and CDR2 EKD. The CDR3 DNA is TGTGCCTGTGACACCGCGGAAACTACTGGGGGACTATCCCTGTACACCGATAAACTCATCTTT. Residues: CACDTAETTGGLSLYTDKLIF.

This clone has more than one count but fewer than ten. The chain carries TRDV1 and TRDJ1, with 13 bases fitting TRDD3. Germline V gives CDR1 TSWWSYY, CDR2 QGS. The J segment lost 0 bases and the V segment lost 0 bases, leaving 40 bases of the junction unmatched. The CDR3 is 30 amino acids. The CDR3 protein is CALGELISSLIRPLPLLGDTRWKYTDKLIF. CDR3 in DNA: TGTGCTCTTGGGGAACTAATATCTTCCTTAATCCGTCCTCTCCCACTACTGGGGGATACGCGTTGGAAGTACACCGATAAACTCATCTTT.

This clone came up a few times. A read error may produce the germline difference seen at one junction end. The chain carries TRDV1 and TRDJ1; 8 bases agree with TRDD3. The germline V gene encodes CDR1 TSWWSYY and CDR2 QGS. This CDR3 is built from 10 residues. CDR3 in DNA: TGCGCTGGGGATACAGGCAAACTCATCTTT. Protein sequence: CAGDTGKLIF.

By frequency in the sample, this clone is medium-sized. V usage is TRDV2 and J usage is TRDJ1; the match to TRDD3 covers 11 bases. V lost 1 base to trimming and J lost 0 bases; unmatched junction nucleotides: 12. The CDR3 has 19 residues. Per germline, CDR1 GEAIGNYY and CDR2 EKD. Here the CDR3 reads CACDTLGGYGGAYTDKLIF. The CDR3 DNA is TGTGCCTGTGACACTCTTGGGGGATACGGGGGGGCGTACACCGATAAACTCATCTTT.

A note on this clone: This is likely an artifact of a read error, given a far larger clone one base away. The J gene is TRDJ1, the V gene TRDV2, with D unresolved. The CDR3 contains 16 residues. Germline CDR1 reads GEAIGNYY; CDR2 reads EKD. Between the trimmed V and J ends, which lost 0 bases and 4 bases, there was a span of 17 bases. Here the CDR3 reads CACDTVSLRENDKLIF. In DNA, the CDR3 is TGTGCCTGTGACACCGTATCACTGAGGGAGAACGATAAACTCATCTTT.

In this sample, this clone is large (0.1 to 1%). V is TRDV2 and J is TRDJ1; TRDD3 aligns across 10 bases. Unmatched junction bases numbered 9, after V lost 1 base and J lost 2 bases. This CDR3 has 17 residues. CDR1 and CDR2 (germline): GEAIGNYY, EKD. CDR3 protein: CACDTLARLGDTDKLIF. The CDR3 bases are TGTGCCTGTGACACGCTGGCTCGACTGGGGGATACCGATAAACTCATCTTT.

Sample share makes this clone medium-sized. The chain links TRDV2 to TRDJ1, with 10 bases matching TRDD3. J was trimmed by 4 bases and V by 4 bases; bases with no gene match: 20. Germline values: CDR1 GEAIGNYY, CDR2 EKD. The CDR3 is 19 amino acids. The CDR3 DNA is TGTGCCTGTGAAACTCTAGGCCCATCTACTGGGGGATGGGACGATAAACTCATCTTT. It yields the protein CACETLGPSTGGWDDKLIF.

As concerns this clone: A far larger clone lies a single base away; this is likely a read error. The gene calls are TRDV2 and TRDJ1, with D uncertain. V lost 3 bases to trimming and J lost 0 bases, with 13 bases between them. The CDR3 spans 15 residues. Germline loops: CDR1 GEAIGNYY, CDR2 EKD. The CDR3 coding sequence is TGTGCCTGTGACGCCCTGCAAAGGGACACCGATAAACTCATCTTT. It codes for CACDALQRDTDKLIF.

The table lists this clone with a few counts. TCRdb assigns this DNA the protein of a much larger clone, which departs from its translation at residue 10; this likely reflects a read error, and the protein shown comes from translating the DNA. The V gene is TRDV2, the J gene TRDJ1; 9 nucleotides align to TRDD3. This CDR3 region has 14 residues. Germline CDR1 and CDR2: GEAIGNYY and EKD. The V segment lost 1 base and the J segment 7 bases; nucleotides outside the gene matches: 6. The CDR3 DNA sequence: TGTGCCTGTGACACACTGGGGGAAGCCGGTAAACTCATCTTT. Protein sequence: CACDTLGEAGKLIF.

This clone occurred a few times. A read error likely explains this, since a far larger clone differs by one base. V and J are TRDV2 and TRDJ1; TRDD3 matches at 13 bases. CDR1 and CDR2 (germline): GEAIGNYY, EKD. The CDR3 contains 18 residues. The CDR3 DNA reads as TGTGCCTGTGACACCGTTAGTACTGGGGGATACGGGGCCGATAAACCCATCTTT. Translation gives CACDTVSTGGYGADKPIF.

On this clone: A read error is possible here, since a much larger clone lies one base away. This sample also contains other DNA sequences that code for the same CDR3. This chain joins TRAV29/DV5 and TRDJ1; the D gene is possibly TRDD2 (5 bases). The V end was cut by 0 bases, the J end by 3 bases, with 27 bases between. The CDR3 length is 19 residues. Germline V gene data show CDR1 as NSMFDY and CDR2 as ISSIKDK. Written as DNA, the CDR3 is TGTGCAGCAAGCGGTGCGGTCCCGCCCTCCTTCATAGAATCCGATAAACTCATCTTT. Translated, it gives CAASGAVPPSFIESDKLIF.

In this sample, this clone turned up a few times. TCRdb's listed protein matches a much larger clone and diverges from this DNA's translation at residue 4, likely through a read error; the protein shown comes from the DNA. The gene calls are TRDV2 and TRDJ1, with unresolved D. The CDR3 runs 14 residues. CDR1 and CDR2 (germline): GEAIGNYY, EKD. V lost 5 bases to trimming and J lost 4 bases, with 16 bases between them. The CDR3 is CACGSVPRSDKLIF. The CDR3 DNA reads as TGTGCCTGTGGCTCAGTTCCCCGAAGCGATAAACTCATCTTT.

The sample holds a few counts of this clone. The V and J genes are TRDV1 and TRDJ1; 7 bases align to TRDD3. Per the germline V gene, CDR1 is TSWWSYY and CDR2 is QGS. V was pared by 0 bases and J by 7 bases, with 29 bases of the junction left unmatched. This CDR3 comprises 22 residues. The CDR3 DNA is TGTGCTCTTGGGGAACTTGGAAGCCTAGTACTGGGGATATCCCGCCCCCCATTTAAACTCATCTTT. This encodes CALGELGSLVLGISRPPFKLIF.

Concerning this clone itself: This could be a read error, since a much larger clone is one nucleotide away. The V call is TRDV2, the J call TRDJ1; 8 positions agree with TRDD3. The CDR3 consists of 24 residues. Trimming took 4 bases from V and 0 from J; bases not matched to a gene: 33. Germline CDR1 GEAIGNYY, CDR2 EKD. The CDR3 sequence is CACEGPLTGGPRTEVGRNTDKLIF. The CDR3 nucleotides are TGTGCCTGTGAAGGGCCTCTTACTGGGGGTCCCCGGACCGAAGTCGGGAGGAACACCGATAAACTCATCTTT.

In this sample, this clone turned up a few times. CDR3 protein: CAFTSPRTGGSYTDKLIF. The CDR3 DNA follows: TGTGCCTTTACTTCCCCTAGAACTGGGGGAAGCTACACCGATAAACTCATCTTT. V gene TRDV3 combines with J gene TRDJ1, with 9 bases matching TRDD3. From germline, CDR1 is TVYSNPD and CDR2 GDNSRS (reference sequence). This CDR3 has 18 amino acids. V lost 1 base and J lost 0; bases outside the gene matches: 15.

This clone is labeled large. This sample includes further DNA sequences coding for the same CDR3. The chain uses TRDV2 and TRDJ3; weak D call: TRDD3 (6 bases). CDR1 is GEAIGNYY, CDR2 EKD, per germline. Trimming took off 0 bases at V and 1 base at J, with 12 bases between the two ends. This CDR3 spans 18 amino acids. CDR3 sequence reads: CACDTVGDLSWDTRQMFF. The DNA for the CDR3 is TGTGCCTGTGACACCGTTGGGGATTTGTCCTGGGACACCCGACAGATGTTTTTC.